In this sample, the clone carrying this TCR beta chain turned up many times. Treg sorting used a CD4+CD25+CD127-/low gate. The germline gives CDR1 SGHRS, CDR2 YFSETQ. The CDR3 runs to 13 residues. The germline V and J ends were trimmed by 0 bases and 9 bases, with 7 bases remaining between them. TCRdb re-called the 5' RACE reads with MiXCR, one entry per CDR3 protein. The table includes approximately 57,000 distinct CDR3 sequences, about 20% detected once. This TCR came from a female donor with breast cancer. The sample consisted of tumor-infiltrating Tregs sorted from the breast tumor. The V call is TRBV5-1, the J call TRBJ1-6; the D is unclear. CDR3 residues: CASSLAGLSPLHF. CDR3 in DNA: TGCGCCAGCAGCTTGGCCGGCCTTTCACCCCTCCACTTT.